The TCR beta chain described here comes from a study of T cell repertoires in cytomegalovirus infection. Whole-study findings and limits: It was HLA-C-restricted CMV-specific TCR beta clonotypes that dominated the response ex vivo.

The CDR3 sequence is 15 residues long. Germline CDR1 reads SQVTM; CDR2 reads ANQGSEA. Trimming cost V 0 bases and J 1 base; bases outside gene matches: 5. In TCRdb, the reads were re-called with MiXCR into one record per CDR3 protein. The sample lists around 530,000 distinct CDR3 sequences, approximately 15% occurring once. This clonotype was seen a handful of times. Its cognate antigen is unknown. The sample taken for sequencing was CD8+ T cells from PBMCs. This sequence was found in a human donor in good health (CMV status not recorded). Some clones in this sample may be carry-over from other donors' samples. The chain recombines TRBV29-1 with TRBJ2-7; 8 nucleotides match TRBD1. The CDR3 DNA sequence: TGCAGCGTTGAAGATCTTCGACAGGGGTCCTACGAGCAGTACTTC. Translated, it gives CSVEDLRQGSYEQYF.